This passage covers 15 T cell receptor beta chains from one sample sequenced in a study of CD8 T cells in Susac syndrome. With random hexamers, reverse transcription was performed on roughly 0.45 to 1 ug of RNA. TCRdb fed the immunoSEQ multiplex PCR reads into MiXCR, producing one record per CDR3 protein. Counted here are 150,000 to 200,000 distinct CDR3 sequences, under 95% occurring once; the ten biggest clones make up approximately 0.11%. Sequences were obtained from CD4+ T cells from PBMCs. These TCRs come from a human donor with Susac syndrome.

This sequence joins TRBV24-1 and TRBJ2-2; the D is unclear. The V end was cut by 4 bases, the J end by 1 base, with 18 bases between. There are 18 residues in the CDR3. Germline V gene data show CDR1 as KGHDR and CDR2 as SFDVKD. For the CDR3, the DNA is TGTGCCACCAGTGAGGCCGCCCATGGTCGTGGGAACACCGGGGAGCTGTTTTTT. Translation: CATSEAAHGRGNTGELFF.

The chain combines TRBV7-9 with TRBJ2-5, with 7 bases matching TRBD2. Looked up from germline, CDR1 is SEHNR and CDR2 is FQNEAQ (reference sequence). The CDR3 has 15 residues. The junction had 2 bases not matched to a gene; V was cut back by 1 base and J by 0 bases. The CDR3 coding sequence is TGTGCCAGCAGCTTAGAAGCGGGGTACCAAGAGACCCAGTACTTC. Encoded protein: CASSLEAGYQETQYF. Variable domain in full (rest from reference TRBV7-9 and TRBJ2-5): DTGVSQNPRHKITKRGQNVTFRCDPISEHNRLYWYRQTLGQGPEFLTYFQNEAQLEKSRLLSDRFSAERPKGSFSTLEIQRTEQGDSAMYLCASSLEAGYQETQYFGPGTRLLVL.

This clonotype was seen only once. This chain links TRBV10-3 with TRBJ2-5, with D possibly called TRBD1 or TRBD2 (5 bases each). The V gene lost 8 bases and the J gene lost 2 bases, with 15 bases spanning the gap. Looked up from germline, CDR1 is ENHRY and CDR2 is SYGVKD. The length of the CDR3 is 14 residues. In DNA form, the CDR3 reads TGTGCCATCGGACGGGGCCGGGAACAAGAGACCCAGTACTTC. Protein sequence: CAIGRGREQETQYF.

V usage is TRBV7-8 and J usage is TRBJ2-5; possibly TRBD1 or TRBD2 for D (5 bases each). Germline V gene data show CDR1 as SGHVS and CDR2 as FQNEAQ. V shed 5 bases and J shed 8 bases, with 18 bases lying between them. The CDR3 consists of 14 residues. The DNA for the CDR3 is TGTGCCAGCAGCACAAGAGAGGGGTGGGTTACCCAGTACTTC. It codes for CASSTREGWVTQYF. Filled out from reference TRBV7-8 and TRBJ2-5, the complete variable domain reads GAGVSQSPRYKVAKRGQDVALRCDPISGHVSLFWYQQALGQGPEFLTYFQNEAQLDKSGLPSDRFFAERPEGSVSTLKIQRTQQEDSAVYLCASSTREGWVTQYFGPGTRLLVL.

The chain recombines TRBV15 with TRBJ1-2; a weak D match, TRBD1 (5 bases). Germline loops: CDR1 LNHNV, CDR2 YYDKDF (reference sequence). The CDR3 spans 15 residues. V shed 0 bases and J shed 8 bases, with 16 bases lying between them. CDR3 sequence reads: CATSRDPGTSQGYTF. The CDR3, as DNA: TGTGCCACCAGCAGAGATCCTGGGACTAGCCAGGGCTACACCTTC.

The V gene is TRBV6-1, the J gene TRBJ2-3, with a tentative D call TRBD2 (5 bases). Trimming pared 6 bases from V and 6 bases from J, leaving 25 bases between. Germline V gene data show CDR1 as MNHNS and CDR2 as SASEGT. This CDR3 spans 17 amino acids. CDR3 amino acids: CASSRMPGRGMRDTQYF. CDR3 DNA sequence: TGTGCCAGCAGCCGGATGCCAGGCCGGGGAATGAGGGATACGCAGTATTTT.

The rearrangement uses TRBV29-1 and TRBJ2-1, with 8 bases that match TRBD2. The CDR3 loop spans 15 amino acids. Unmatched junction bases numbered 9, after V lost 4 bases and J lost 4 bases. CDR1 and CDR2 (germline): SQVTM, ANQGSEA. CDR3 sequence: CSVGLGGGPYNEQFF. The CDR3 region has the DNA TGCAGCGTTGGGTTGGGCGGGGGGCCATACAATGAGCAGTTCTTC.

The gene calls are TRBV12-3 or TRBV12-4 and TRBJ1-5, with 9 bases lining up with TRBD1. V was clipped by 3 bases and J by 8 bases; unmatched bases: 8. This CDR3 contains 15 residues. The CDR3 reads CASSLPQGAREPQHF. CDR3 coding DNA: TGTGCCAGCAGTTTGCCACAGGGGGCAAGGGAGCCCCAGCATTTT.

The chain employs TRBV9 and TRBJ1-2; no definite D call. The V end was cut by 4 bases, the J end by 8 bases, with 15 bases between. The CDR3 loop spans 13 amino acids. Germline CDR1 SGDLS, CDR2 YYNGEE. The CDR3 reads CASSPWPSMGYTF. CDR3 nucleotide sequence: TGTGCCAGCAGCCCTTGGCCATCTATGGGCTACACCTTC. Full variable domain (outside the CDR3, taken from reference TRBV9 and TRBJ1-2): DSGVTQTPKHLITATGQRVTLRCSPRSGDLSVYWYQQSLDQGLQFLIQYYNGEERAKGNILERFSAQQFPDLHSELNLSSLELGDSALYFCASSPWPSMGYTFGSGTRLTVV.

V is TRBV9 and J is TRBJ2-7; 11 bases align to TRBD2. V gave up 1 base and J gave up 3 bases; unmatched junction bases: 3. Per germline, CDR1 SGDLS and CDR2 YYNGEE. The CDR3 has 15 amino acids. The DNA of the CDR3 is TGTGCCAGCAGCGTAACTAGCGGGGGCGGCTACGAGCAGTACTTC. The encoded protein is CASSVTSGGGYEQYF.

This sequence joins TRBV20-1 and TRBJ2-7; TRBD1 is a possible D gene (5 bases). Trimming shortened V by 6 bases and J by 2 bases, and 17 bases separated the two germline ends. The germline V gene encodes CDR1 DFQATT and CDR2 SNEGSKA (reference sequence). The CDR3 contains 14 residues. The CDR3: CSALHLQTAYEQYF. CDR3 sequence (DNA): TGCAGTGCCCTACACCTACAGACAGCCTACGAGCAGTACTTC.

This sequence joins TRBV9 and TRBJ2-3; D is possibly TRBD2 (6 bases). Looked up from germline, CDR1 is SGDLS and CDR2 is YYNGEE. Trimming removed 4 bases from V and 4 bases from J, with 16 bases in between. The CDR3 has 15 residues. In DNA, the CDR3 is TGTGCCAGCAGCCCTCGACTAGTCTCGGCAGATACGCAGTATTTT. It is translated as CASSPRLVSADTQYF.

The chain has TRBV6-2 or TRBV6-3 and TRBJ2-7; the match to TRBD1 covers 7 bases. The CDR3 extends over 15 amino acids. V trimming: 6 bases; J trimming: 3 bases; junction bases outside the gene matches: 11. Germline V gives CDR1 MNHEY, CDR2 SVGEGT. Written as DNA, the CDR3 is TGTGCCAGCAGGAGGGGGACAGCCATAAACTACGAGCAGTACTTC. Encoded protein: CASRRGTAINYEQYF.

This clonotype was counted once. V is TRBV5-1 and J is TRBJ2-7; 8 bases are shared with TRBD1. This CDR3 is 15 amino acids long. Germline V gives CDR1 SGHRS, CDR2 YFSETQ. V dropped 2 bases and J dropped 6; count of bases not matched to a gene: 10. The CDR3 sequence is CASSFTGTGMVEQYF. The CDR3 DNA reads as TGCGCCAGCAGCTTCACCGGGACAGGAATGGTCGAGCAGTACTTC.

The rearrangement links TRBV20-1 to TRBJ1-5; 9 nucleotides agree with TRBD1. This CDR3 contains 15 residues. Germline loops: CDR1 DFQATT, CDR2 SNEGSKA (reference sequence). V lost 3 bases and J lost 2; bases outside the gene matches: 5. CDR3 residues: CSASSQGAGNQPQHF. Written as DNA, the CDR3 is TGCAGTGCTAGCTCACAGGGGGCTGGCAATCAGCCCCAGCATTTT.